This T cell receptor beta chain was captured by sequencing in a study of T cells in Graves' hyperthyroidism and ophthalmopathy. Study findings and constraints: A model built on 13 V-J features separated ophthalmopathy from stable hyperthyroidism. Model output signaled ophthalmopathy a median roughly 6.1 months ahead of onset. Peripheral blood also featured most of the thyroid clonotypes expanded above 0.001.

What was amplified from RNA transcripts were TCR beta CDR3 regions. TCR CDR3 regions were first amplified by RT-PCR with HTBI primers. Using its own MiXCR run on the multiplex PCR reads, TCRdb lists one record per CDR3 protein. The data hold 300,000 or so distinct CDR3 sequences, with more than 15% observed a single time. Germline CDR1 and CDR2: LGHDT and YNNKEL (reference sequence). Trimming shortened V by 1 base and J by 6 bases, and 12 bases separated the two germline ends. This CDR3 contains 14 residues. This clonotype was observed at least ten times. The antigen is undetermined. The chain combines TRBV3-1 with TRBJ1-1; the D is unclear. This receptor was obtained from a woman aged 60-70 years with Graves' ophthalmopathy. Specimen: blood. In DNA form, the CDR3 reads TGTGCCAGCAGCCAAGGTTTAAGGTGGTCTGAAGCTTTCTTT. Residues: CASSQGLRWSEAFF. Filled out from reference TRBV3-1 and TRBJ1-1, the complete variable domain reads DTAVSQTPKYLVTQMGNDKSIKCEQNLGHDTMYWYKQDSKKFLKIMFSYNNKELIINETVPNRFSPKSPDKAHLNLHINSLELGDSAVYFCASSQGLRWSEAFFGQGTRLTVV.